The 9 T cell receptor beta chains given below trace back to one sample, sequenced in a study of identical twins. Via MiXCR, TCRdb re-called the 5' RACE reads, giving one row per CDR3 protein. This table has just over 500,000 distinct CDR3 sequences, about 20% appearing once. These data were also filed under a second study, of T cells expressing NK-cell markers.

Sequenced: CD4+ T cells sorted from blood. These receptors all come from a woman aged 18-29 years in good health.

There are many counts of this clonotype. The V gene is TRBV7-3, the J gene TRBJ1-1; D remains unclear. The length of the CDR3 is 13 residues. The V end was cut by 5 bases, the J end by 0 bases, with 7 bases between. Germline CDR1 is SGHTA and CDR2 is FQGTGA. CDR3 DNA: TGTGCCAGCAGCCCCTTGGTGAACACTGAAGCTTTCTTT. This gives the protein CASSPLVNTEAFF.

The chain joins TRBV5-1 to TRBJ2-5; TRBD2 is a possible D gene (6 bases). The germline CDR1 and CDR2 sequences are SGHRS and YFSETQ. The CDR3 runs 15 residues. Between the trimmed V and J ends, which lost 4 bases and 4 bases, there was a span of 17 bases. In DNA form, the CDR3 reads TGCGCCAGCAGCCTCACAACGGGAGTCGGAGAGACCCAGTACTTC. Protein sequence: CASSLTTGVGETQYF.

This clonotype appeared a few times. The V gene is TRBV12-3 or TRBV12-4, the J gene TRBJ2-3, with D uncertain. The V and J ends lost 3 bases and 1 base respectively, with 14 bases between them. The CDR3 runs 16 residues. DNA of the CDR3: TGTGCCAGCAGTTTTAGGGCTAGTGTGGGCACAGATACGCAGTATTTT. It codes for CASSFRASVGTDTQYF.

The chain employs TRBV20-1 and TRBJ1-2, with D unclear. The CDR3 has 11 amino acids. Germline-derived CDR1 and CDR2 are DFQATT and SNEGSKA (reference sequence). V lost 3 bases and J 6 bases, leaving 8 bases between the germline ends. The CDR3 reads CSARAGNGYTF. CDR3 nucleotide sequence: TGCAGTGCTAGGGCGGGGAATGGCTACACCTTC.

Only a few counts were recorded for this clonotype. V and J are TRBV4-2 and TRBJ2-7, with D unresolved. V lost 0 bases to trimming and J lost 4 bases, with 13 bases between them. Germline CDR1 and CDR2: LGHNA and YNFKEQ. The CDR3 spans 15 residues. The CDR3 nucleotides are TGTGCCAGCAGCCAAGATCGCACTTTGGGATACGAGCAGTACTTC. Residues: CASSQDRTLGYEQYF.

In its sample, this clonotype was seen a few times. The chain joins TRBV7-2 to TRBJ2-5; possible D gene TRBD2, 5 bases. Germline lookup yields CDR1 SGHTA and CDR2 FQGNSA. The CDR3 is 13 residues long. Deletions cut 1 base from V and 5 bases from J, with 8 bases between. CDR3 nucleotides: TGTGCCAGCAGCTTAGTTAGGAGGGAGACCCAGTACTTC. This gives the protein CASSLVRRETQYF.

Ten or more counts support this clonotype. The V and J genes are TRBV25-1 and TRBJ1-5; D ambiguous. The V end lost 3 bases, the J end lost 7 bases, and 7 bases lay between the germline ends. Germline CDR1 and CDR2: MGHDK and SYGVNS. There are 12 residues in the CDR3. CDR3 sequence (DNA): TGTGCCAGCAGTGATCGGGAGCAGCCCCAGCATTTT. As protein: CASSDREQPQHF.

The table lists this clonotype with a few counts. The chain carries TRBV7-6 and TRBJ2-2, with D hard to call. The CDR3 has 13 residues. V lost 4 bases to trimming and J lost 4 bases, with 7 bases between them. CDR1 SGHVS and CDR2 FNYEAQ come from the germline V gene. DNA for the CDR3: TGTGCCAGCAGCTCCGCAGTCACCGGGGAGCTGTTTTTT. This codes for CASSSAVTGELFF.

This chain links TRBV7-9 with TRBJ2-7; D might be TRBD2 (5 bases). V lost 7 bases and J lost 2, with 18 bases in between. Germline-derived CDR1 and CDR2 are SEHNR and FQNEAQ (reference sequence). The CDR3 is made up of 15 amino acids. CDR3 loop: CASTPGSVRTYEQYF. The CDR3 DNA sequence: TGTGCCAGCACCCCGGGGTCGGTTCGGACCTACGAGCAGTACTTC.